Each of the 21 T cell receptor beta chains below was sequenced from the same sample in a study of OX40 agonist ivuxolimab in advanced cancers. Assay used: immunoSEQ multiplex PCR; TCRdb lists only in-frame clones, some missing. The sample holds under 90,000 clones, approximately 90% seen once. Source: CD4+ or CD8+ T cells sorted from blood, taken in a trial of the OX40 agonist ivuxolimab. These receptors originate from an adult with an advanced solid tumor such as melanoma, head and neck, liver or kidney cancer.

The rearrangement uses TRBV9 and TRBJ2-7, with TRBD1 as a possible D gene (6 bases). Germline values: CDR1 SGDLS, CDR2 YYNGEE. Trimming took off 4 bases at V and 3 bases at J, with 11 bases between the two ends. The length of the CDR3 is 13 residues. The DNA for the CDR3 is TGTGCCAGCAGCCCCACAGGGAACTACGAGCAGTACTTC. Translated: CASSPTGNYEQYF.

This chain links TRBV27 with TRBJ2-1; 15 positions match TRBD2. CDR1 and CDR2 from the germline V gene are MNHEY and SMNVEV (reference sequence). This CDR3 contains 15 residues. Germline trimming cut 5 bases from V and 12 bases from J; bases unmatched to any gene: 8. CDR3 residues: CASSIGLAGGRVQFF. CDR3 nucleotide sequence: TGTGCCAGCAGTATCGGACTAGCGGGGGGGCGGGTGCAGTTCTTC.

The chain couples TRBV2 to TRBJ1-3; no firm D call. CDR3 length equals 17 residues. The germline V gene encodes CDR1 SNHLY and CDR2 FYNNEI. V was trimmed by 0 bases and J by 0 bases, leaving 12 bases between them. This CDR3 is CASSEARWANSGNTIYF. DNA for the CDR3: TGTGCCAGCAGTGAAGCGCGGTGGGCCAACTCTGGAAACACCATATATTTT.

The chain is built from TRBV14 and TRBJ2-1; possibly TRBD2 for D (5 bases). This CDR3 spans 15 amino acids. The germline gives CDR1 SGHDN, CDR2 FVKESK. Trimming took 3 bases from V and 8 from J, leaving 17 bases between them. DNA of the CDR3: TGTGCCAGCAGCCATTGGGCTAGAGGGCGGGATGAGCAGTTCTTC. Translated: CASSHWARGRDEQFF.

The J gene is TRBJ2-3, the V gene TRBV11-3; the match to TRBD2 covers 16 bases. V lost 5 bases and J lost 5; bases outside the gene matches: 7. The CDR3 sequence is 17 residues long. CDR1 is SGHNT and CDR2 is YENEEA in the germline V gene. As DNA, the CDR3 is TGTGCCAGCAGCATGGGACTAGCGGGAGGGCTCGTAGATACGCAGTATTTT. It yields the protein CASSMGLAGGLVDTQYF.

The J gene is TRBJ2-1, the V gene TRBV7-2, with 8 nucleotides matching TRBD2. CDR3 length: 15 residues. J gave up 9 bases and V 5 bases, and 12 bases lay outside the gene matches. Per the germline V gene, CDR1 is SGHTA and CDR2 is FQGNSA. CDR3 sequence reads: CASSPARSGRLEQFF. The CDR3 DNA reads as TGTGCCAGCAGCCCCGCCAGAAGCGGGAGACTTGAGCAGTTCTTC. Together with reference TRBV7-2 and TRBJ2-1, the CDR3 gives the full variable domain: GAGVSQSPSNKVTEKGKDVELRCDPISGHTALYWYRQSLGQGLEFLIYFQGNSAPDKSGLPSDRFSAERTGGSVSTLTIQRTQQEDSAVYLCASSPARSGRLEQFFGPGTRLTVL.

This clone was detected only once. This rearrangement joins TRBV21-1 to TRBJ2-5; the table gives TRBD1 as D, unverified against the DNA. TRBV21-1 is recorded as a pseudogene. CDR3 length: 14 residues. CDR3 residues: CASSSRDIQETQYF. The DNA of the CDR3 is TGTGCCAGCAGCAGCCGGGACATTCAAGAGACCCAGTACTTC.

This chain joins TRBV5-6 and TRBJ2-5, with 11 bases matching TRBD1. With 4 bases clipped from V and 3 bases from J, the junction kept 8 bases outside the gene matches. The CDR3 extends over 16 amino acids. The germline V gene encodes CDR1 SGHDT and CDR2 YYEEEE. The chain's CDR3 is CASSPGQGAREETQYF. CDR3 nucleotide sequence: TGTGCCAGCAGCCCCGGACAGGGGGCAAGGGAAGAGACCCAGTACTTC.

The CDR3 DNA reads TGCGCCAGCAGCATAGGACAGGGGGCCGGAGAGACCCAGTACTTC. It translates to CASSIGQGAGETQYF. This rearrangement joins TRBV5-1 to TRBJ2-5; TRBD1 agrees at 11 bases. With 4 bases clipped from V and 4 bases from J, the junction kept 6 bases outside the gene matches. Looked up from germline, CDR1 is SGHRS and CDR2 is YFSETQ. The CDR3 consists of 15 residues.

This chain links TRBV6-6 with TRBJ1-2, with 10 bases matching TRBD1. The trim removed 8 bases at V and 4 bases at J, leaving 10 bases unmatched. The germline V gene has CDR1 MNHNY and CDR2 SVGAGI (reference sequence). The CDR3 is made up of 15 amino acids. CDR3 in DNA: TGTGCCAGCCGAATGGGACAGGGGTTCAGCTATGGCTACACCTTC. Its protein is CASRMGQGFSYGYTF.

This clone was picked up a small number of times. The chain carries TRBV5-4 and TRBJ2-6; perhaps TRBD2 as D (5 bases). The CDR3 covers 16 residues. Trimming removed 0 bases from V and 2 bases from J, with 9 bases in between. Germline V gene sequence: CDR1 SGHNT, CDR2 YYREEE (reference sequence). The CDR3 protein is CASSLDAGAGANVLTF. DNA for the CDR3: TGTGCCAGCAGCTTGGACGCCGGGGCTGGGGCCAACGTCCTGACTTTC.

The V and J genes are TRBV30 and TRBJ2-2; D is perhaps TRBD2 (5 bases). Germline V lookup: CDR1 GTSNPN, CDR2 SVGIG (reference sequence). The CDR3 contains 15 residues. V was cut by 0 bases and J by 7 bases, with 15 bases left in between. CDR3 nucleotides: TGTGCCTGGAGTGTACGCGGAGGTTATGGCGGGGAGCTGTTTTTT. Amino acid sequence: CAWSVRGGYGGELFF.

In its sample, this clone was seen a few times. The chain couples TRBV30 to TRBJ1-6; no clear D gene. In germline, CDR1 is GTSNPN, CDR2 SVGIG (reference sequence). The CDR3 is 13 residues long. Trimming left V 4 bases short and J 7 bases short, with 11 bases between. CDR3 in amino acids: CAWTSDGNSPLHF. The CDR3 DNA reads as TGTGCCTGGACATCGGACGGGAATTCACCCCTCCACTTT.

The chain combines TRBV5-4 with TRBJ1-1, with no clear D. Trimming removed 5 bases from V and 7 bases from J, with 12 bases in between. The V gene's germline CDR1 is SGHNT and CDR2 YYREEE (reference sequence). The CDR3 has 12 amino acids. The CDR3 here is CASRASAGEAFF. The DNA for the CDR3 is TGTGCCAGCAGGGCGTCGGCAGGTGAAGCTTTCTTT.

The V gene is TRBV30, the J gene TRBJ2-3; D is possibly TRBD1 (6 bases). V shed 3 bases and J shed 0 bases, with 10 bases lying between them. The length of the CDR3 is 14 residues. CDR1 and CDR2 from the germline V gene are GTSNPN and SVGIG (reference sequence). In DNA, the CDR3 is TGTGCCTGGAGGACAGGACTGAGCACAGATACGCAGTATTTT. It is translated as CAWRTGLSTDTQYF. Full variable domain (outside the CDR3, taken from reference TRBV30 and TRBJ2-3): SQTIHQWPATLVQPVGSPLSLECTVEGTSNPNLYWYRQAAGRGLQLLFYSVGIGQISSEVPQNLSASRPQDRQFILSSKKLLLSDSGFYLCAWRTGLSTDTQYFGPGTRLTVL.

This clone has more than one count but fewer than ten. This chain uses TRBV10-3 with TRBJ1-1; 9 nucleotides line up with TRBD1. V shed 6 bases and J 6 bases; nucleotides not matched to a gene: 8. Germline V gene sequence: CDR1 ENHRY, CDR2 SYGVKD. The length of the CDR3 is 14 residues. The CDR3 sequence: CAISQTGGGSEAFF. In nucleotides, the CDR3 is TGTGCCATCAGCCAGACAGGGGGGGGCTCTGAAGCTTTCTTT.

This rearrangement joins TRBV27 to TRBJ2-7; 8 bases match TRBD1. CDR3 length: 13 residues. Germline V gives CDR1 MNHEY, CDR2 SMNVEV (reference sequence). The V and J ends lost 6 bases and 2 bases, in that order; junction bases with no gene match: 3. CDR3 nucleotides: TGTGCCAGCAGGGCACAGGGGGCCTACGAGCAGTACTTC. This encodes CASRAQGAYEQYF.

The chain is built from TRBV6-1 and TRBJ2-5, with 9 bases aligning to TRBD1. The CDR3 loop spans 15 amino acids. Trimming took 6 bases from V and 3 from J; bases not matched to a gene: 8. CDR1 and CDR2 (germline): MNHNS, SASEGT. CDR3 sequence reads: CASSSGTGWKETQYF. For the CDR3, the DNA is TGTGCCAGCAGCTCCGGGACAGGGTGGAAAGAGACCCAGTACTTC.

The chain recombines TRBV5-1 with TRBJ2-4, with 8 positions matching TRBD1. With 3 bases clipped from V and 9 bases from J, the junction kept 2 bases outside the gene matches. CDR3 size: 12 residues. Looked up from germline, CDR1 is SGHRS and CDR2 is YFSETQ. DNA of the CDR3: TGCGCCAGCAGCTCACAGGGGGGCATTCAGTACTTC. It translates to CASSSQGGIQYF.

This chain uses TRBV9 with TRBJ1-6; 7 nucleotides line up with TRBD1. Germline CDR1 is SGDLS and CDR2 is YYNGEE. The CDR3 covers 15 residues. J lost 9 bases, V lost 5 bases, and 11 bases had no gene match. The CDR3 DNA reads TGTGCCAGCAGTGAATCAGGGGGTGGTGGTTCACCCCTCCACTTT. It codes for CASSESGGGGSPLHF.

The chain is built from TRBV29-1 and TRBJ2-1; D is unclear. Trimming stripped 8 bases from V and 13 bases from J, with 15 bases between. CDR1 SQVTM and CDR2 ANQGSEA come from the germline V gene. The CDR3 totals 10 residues. The chain's CDR3 is CSLGHEAQFF. DNA of the CDR3: TGCAGCCTTGGTCACGAGGCCCAGTTCTTC.